This T cell receptor (beta chain) was observed in a study of T cells in women clearing cervical HPV infection. The wider study: Controls' single incident HPV16 infection cleared within 12 months without precancer. Case blood was drawn a median approximately 150 days after lesion detection.

Worth noting for this clone: The target antigen is unknown. The CDR3 end falls 3 residues outside the read, so it is completed with the germline J gene.

Sequencing was performed with immunoSEQ multiplex PCR; in TCRdb, only in-frame clones are kept and a portion is missing. Its clone listing holds some 32,000 clones. HPV was found by MY09/MY11 PCR and dot-blot genotyping. General study points: Each sample's T-cell count was unknown, possibly confounding richness.

V was pared by 0 bases and J by 3 bases, with 0 bases of the junction left unmatched. There are 15 residues in the CDR3. Germline V lookup: CDR1 LNHNV, CDR2 YYDKDF (reference sequence). The source is a woman between 18 and 70 years old with a cervical HPV16 infection that either progressed to CIN3+ or cleared (not recorded which). The sample was blood buffy coat. V is TRBV15 and J is TRBJ2-7; TRBD2 matches at 12 bases. CDR3 bases read: TGTGCCACCAGCAGAGAACTAGCGGGGGGCTACGAG. Amino acid sequence: CATSRELAGGYE. The whole CDR3 reads CATSRELAGGYEQYF.